This passage covers 8 T cell receptor beta chains from one sample sequenced in a study of technical replicates of blood from a few donors. This table comes from immunoSEQ multiplex PCR, and its TCRdb copy is limited to in-frame clones, with some not included. The sample has about 72,000 clones, just under 97% seen once. Sequences were obtained from T cells isolated from PBMCs. Every receptor here comes from a human donor in good health.

The chain uses TRBV9 and TRBJ2-3; D is ambiguous. Germline V lookup: CDR1 SGDLS, CDR2 YYNGEE. The CDR3 consists of 12 residues. Trimming cost V 3 bases and J 2 bases, with 4 bases left between them. For the CDR3, the DNA is TGTGCCAGCAGCGAACACACAGATACGCAGTATTTT. This codes for CASSEHTDTQYF.

The chain links TRBV4-2 to TRBJ1-2; tentatively, D is TRBD1 (5 bases). Germline V gene data show CDR1 as LGHNA and CDR2 as YNFKEQ. Trimming removed 2 bases at V and 6 bases at J, with 10 bases between. This CDR3 contains 13 residues. The CDR3 nucleotides are TGTGCCAGCAGCCAAATGGTCAGGGATGGCTACACCTTC. Amino acid sequence: CASSQMVRDGYTF.

The chain joins TRBV7-2 to TRBJ1-2; TRBD1 matches at 7 bases. Trimming cost V 5 bases and J 7 bases; bases outside gene matches: 7. The CDR3 loop spans 13 amino acids. CDR1 and CDR2 from the germline V gene are SGHTA and FQGNSA. CDR3 amino acids: CASSVTGDGGYTF. The CDR3 nucleotides read TGTGCCAGCAGCGTAACAGGGGACGGTGGCTACACCTTC.

This CDR3 reads CASSLGRGGDTQYF. CDR3 DNA: TGTGCCAGCAGCTTAGGGCGGGGGGGCGATACGCAGTATTTT. This chain joins TRBV11-2 and TRBJ2-3; 9 bases align to TRBD2. This CDR3 is built from 14 residues. Germline CDR1 SGHAT, CDR2 FQNNGV. Germline trimming cut 1 base from V and 6 bases from J; bases unmatched to any gene: 2.

In its sample, this clone was seen a few times. The rearrangement links TRBV7-3 to TRBJ1-1; the D is unclear. Germline lookup yields CDR1 SGHTA and CDR2 FQGTGA. Trimming removed 2 bases from V and 7 bases from J, with 11 bases in between. The CDR3 is 13 amino acids. The DNA for the CDR3 is TGTGCCAGCAGCTTAGGCCCCCGTGATGAAGCTTTCTTT. Encoded protein: CASSLGPRDEAFF.

The chain recombines TRBV10-1 with TRBJ1-5, with D tentatively TRBD1 (5 bases). CDR3 size: 18 residues. Between the trimmed V and J ends, which lost 3 bases and 6 bases, there was a span of 24 bases. Germline V gene data show CDR1 as WNHNN and CDR2 as SYGVQD (reference sequence). In nucleotides, the CDR3 is TGCGCCAGCAGTGAACCTGGGGGGTCGGGGGAAATGGGTCAGCCCCAGCATTTT. Its translation: CASSEPGGSGEMGQPQHF.

The chain couples TRBV30 to TRBJ2-1; D is perhaps TRBD1 (6 bases). CDR1 is GTSNPN and CDR2 is SVGIG in the germline V gene (reference sequence). The CDR3 sequence is 14 residues long. V shed 5 bases and J shed 3 bases, with 14 bases lying between them. CDR3: CAWGAGRGYNEQFF. DNA of the CDR3: TGTGCCTGGGGGGCGGGCAGGGGCTACAATGAGCAGTTCTTC.

The chain joins TRBV5-6 to TRBJ2-5, with D maybe TRBD2 (5 bases). CDR3 length: 16 amino acids. V was cut by 0 bases and J by 5 bases, with 17 bases left in between. Germline-derived CDR1 and CDR2 are SGHDT and YYEEEE. This CDR3 is CASSLGGRGSWETQYF. The CDR3 coding sequence is TGTGCCAGCAGCTTGGGAGGCCGGGGAAGTTGGGAGACCCAGTACTTC.